This TCR beta chain was observed in a study of T-cell reconstitution after alpha-beta-depleted transplantation in children. Germline assignment: CDR1 DFQATT and CDR2 SNEGSKA (reference sequence). V was pared by 5 bases and J by 3 bases, with 14 bases between. This CDR3 is 14 amino acids long. TCRbeta library preparation incorporated unique molecular identifiers. TCRdb fed the PCR reads into MiXCR, producing one record per CDR3 protein. The data contain 500,000 or so distinct CDR3 sequences, less than 35% of them seen just once; the ten biggest clones take up approximately 2.3%. V and J are TRBV20-1 and TRBJ1-5, with D possibly TRBD1 on 5 matching bases. The receptor's source is a human donor who donated a stem cell graft to a child with aplastic anemia. The material was PBMCs from the stem cell graft donor, obtained from the stem cell graft. CDR3 region: CSAGDGGINQPQHF. CDR3 DNA sequence: TGCAGTGCTGGGGACGGGGGGATCAATCAGCCCCAGCATTTT.